This T cell receptor beta chain is from a study of T-cell reconstitution after alpha-beta-depleted transplantation in children. Germline assignment: CDR1 DFQATT and CDR2 SNEGSKA (reference sequence). CDR3 length equals 19 residues. A note on this clonotype: Compared with germline, one end of the junction differs, possibly owing to a read error.

Preparing the TCRbeta library involved the use of unique molecular identifiers. TCRdb reanalysed the PCR reads using MiXCR and keeps one entry per CDR3 protein. Among over 550,000 distinct CDR3 sequences listed, roughly a tenth were seen once. Sequencing was performed on PBMCs from the stem cell graft donor, taken from the stem cell graft. The TCR originated in a human donor who donated a stem cell graft to a child with acute myeloid leukemia. The chain recombines TRBV20-1 with TRBJ2-3; D tentatively reads TRBD1 or TRBD2 (6 bases each). The CDR3 DNA is TGCAGTGCCCTGACTAAGGGGGGTCATGAGGGGACGCGCACAAATACGCAGTATTTT. It specifies CSALTKGGHEGTRTNTQYF.